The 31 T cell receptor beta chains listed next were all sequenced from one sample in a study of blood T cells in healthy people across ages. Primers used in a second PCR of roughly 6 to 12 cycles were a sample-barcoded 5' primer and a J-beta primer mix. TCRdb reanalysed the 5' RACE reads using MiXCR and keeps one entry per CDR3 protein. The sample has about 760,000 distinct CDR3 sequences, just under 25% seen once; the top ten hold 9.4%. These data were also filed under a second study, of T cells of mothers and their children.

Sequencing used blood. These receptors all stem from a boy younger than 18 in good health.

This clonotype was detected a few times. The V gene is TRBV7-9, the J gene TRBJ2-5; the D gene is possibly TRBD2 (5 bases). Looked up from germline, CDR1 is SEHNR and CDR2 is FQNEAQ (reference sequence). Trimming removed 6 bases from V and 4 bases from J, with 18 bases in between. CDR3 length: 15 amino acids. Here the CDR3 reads CASSPADGGLETQYF. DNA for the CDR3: TGTGCCAGCAGTCCAGCCGACGGAGGATTAGAGACCCAGTACTTC.

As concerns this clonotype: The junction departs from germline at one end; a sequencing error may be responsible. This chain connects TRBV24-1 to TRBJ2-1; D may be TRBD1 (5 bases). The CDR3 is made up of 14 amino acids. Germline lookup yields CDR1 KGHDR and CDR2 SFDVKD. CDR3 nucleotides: TGTGCCACCAGTGTAAGGGGATGGTACAACGAGCAGTTCTTC. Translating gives CATSVRGWYNEQFF.

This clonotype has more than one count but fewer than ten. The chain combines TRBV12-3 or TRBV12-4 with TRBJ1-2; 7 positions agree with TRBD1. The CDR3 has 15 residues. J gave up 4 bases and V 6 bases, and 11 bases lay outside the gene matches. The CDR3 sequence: CASSRKKGAVYGYTF. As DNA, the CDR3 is TGTGCCAGCAGCCGAAAGAAGGGGGCCGTCTATGGCTACACCTTC.

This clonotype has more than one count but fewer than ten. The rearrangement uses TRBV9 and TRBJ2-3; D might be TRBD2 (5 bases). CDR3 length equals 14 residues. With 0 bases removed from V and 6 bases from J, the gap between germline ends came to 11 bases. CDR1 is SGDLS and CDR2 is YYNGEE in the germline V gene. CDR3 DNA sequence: TGTGCCAGCAGCGTAGCCACGCGGGCGGATACGCAGTATTTT. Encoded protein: CASSVATRADTQYF.

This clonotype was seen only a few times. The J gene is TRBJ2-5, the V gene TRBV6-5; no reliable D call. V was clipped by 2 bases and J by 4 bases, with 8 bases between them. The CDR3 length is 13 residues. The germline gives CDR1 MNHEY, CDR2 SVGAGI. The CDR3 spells CASSYVLGETQYF. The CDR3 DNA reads TGTGCCAGCAGTTACGTCTTGGGAGAGACCCAGTACTTC.

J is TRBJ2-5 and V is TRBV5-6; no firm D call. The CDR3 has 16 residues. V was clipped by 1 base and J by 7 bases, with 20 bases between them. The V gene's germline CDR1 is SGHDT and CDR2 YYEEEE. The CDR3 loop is CASSLFGAADFGTQYF. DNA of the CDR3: TGTGCCAGCAGCTTGTTCGGCGCGGCGGATTTCGGGACCCAGTACTTC.

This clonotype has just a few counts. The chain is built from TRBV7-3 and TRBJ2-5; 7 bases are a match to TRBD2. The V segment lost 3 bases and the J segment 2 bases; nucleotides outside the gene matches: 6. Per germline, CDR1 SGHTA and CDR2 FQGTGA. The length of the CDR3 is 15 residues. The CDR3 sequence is CASSFGPGGQETQYF. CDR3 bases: TGTGCCAGCAGCTTTGGCCCGGGAGGACAAGAGACCCAGTACTTC.

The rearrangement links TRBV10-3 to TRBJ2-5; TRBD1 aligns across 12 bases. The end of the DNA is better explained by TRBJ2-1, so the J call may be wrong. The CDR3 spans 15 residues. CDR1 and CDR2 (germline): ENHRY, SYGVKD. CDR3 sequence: CAISTGTGGLGEQFF. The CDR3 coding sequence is TGTGCCATCAGTACCGGGACAGGGGGCTTGGGCGAGCAGTTCTTC.

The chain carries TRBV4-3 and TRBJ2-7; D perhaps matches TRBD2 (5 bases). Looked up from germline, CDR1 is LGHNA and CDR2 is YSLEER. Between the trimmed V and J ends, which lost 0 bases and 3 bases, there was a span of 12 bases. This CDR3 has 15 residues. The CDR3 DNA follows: TGCGCCAGCAGCCAAGATCGGACTTATGACTACGAGCAGTACTTC. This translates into CASSQDRTYDYEQYF.

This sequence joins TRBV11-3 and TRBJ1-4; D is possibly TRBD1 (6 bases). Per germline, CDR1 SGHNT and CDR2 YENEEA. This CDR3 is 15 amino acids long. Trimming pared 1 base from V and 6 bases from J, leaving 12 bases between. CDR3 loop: CASSLAQGFDEKLFF. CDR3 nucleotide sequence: TGTGCCAGCAGCTTAGCCCAGGGGTTCGATGAAAAACTGTTTTTT.

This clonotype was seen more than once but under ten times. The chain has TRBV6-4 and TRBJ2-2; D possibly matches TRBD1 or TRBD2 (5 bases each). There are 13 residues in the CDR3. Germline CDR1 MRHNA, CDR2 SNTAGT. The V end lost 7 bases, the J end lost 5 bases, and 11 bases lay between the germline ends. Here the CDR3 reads CASIPWGTGELFF. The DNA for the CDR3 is TGTGCCAGCATCCCATGGGGGACCGGGGAGCTGTTTTTT.

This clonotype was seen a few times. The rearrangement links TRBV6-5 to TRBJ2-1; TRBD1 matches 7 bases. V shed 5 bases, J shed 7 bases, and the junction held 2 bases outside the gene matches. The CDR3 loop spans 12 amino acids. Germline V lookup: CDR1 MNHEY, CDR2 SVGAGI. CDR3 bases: TGTGCCAGCAGTGAGACAGGGAATGAGCAGTTCTTC. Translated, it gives CASSETGNEQFF.

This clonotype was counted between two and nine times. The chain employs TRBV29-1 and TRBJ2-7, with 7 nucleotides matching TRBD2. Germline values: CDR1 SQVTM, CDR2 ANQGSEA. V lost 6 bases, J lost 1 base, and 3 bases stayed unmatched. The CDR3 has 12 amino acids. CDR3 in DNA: TGCAGCGTCCGGGACTATTCCTACGAGCAGTACTTC. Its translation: CSVRDYSYEQYF.

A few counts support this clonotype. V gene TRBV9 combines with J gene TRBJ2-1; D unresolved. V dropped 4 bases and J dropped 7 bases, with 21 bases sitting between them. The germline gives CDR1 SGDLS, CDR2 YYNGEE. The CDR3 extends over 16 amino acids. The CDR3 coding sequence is TGTGCCAGCAGCAAATACGACTCGCCGGAAGGGAATGAGCAGTTCTTC. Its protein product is CASSKYDSPEGNEQFF.

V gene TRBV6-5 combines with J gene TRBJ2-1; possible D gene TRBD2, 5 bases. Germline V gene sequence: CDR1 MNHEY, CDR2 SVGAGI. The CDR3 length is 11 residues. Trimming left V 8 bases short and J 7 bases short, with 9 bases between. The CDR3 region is CASGSRNEQFF. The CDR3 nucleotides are TGTGCCAGCGGGAGTAGGAATGAGCAGTTCTTC.

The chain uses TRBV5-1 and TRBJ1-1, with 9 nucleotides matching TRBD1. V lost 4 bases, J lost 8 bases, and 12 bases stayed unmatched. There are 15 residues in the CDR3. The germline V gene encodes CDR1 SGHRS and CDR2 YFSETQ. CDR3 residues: CASSVPGQGKEEAFF. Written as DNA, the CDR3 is TGCGCCAGCAGCGTCCCCGGACAGGGGAAGGAGGAAGCTTTCTTT.

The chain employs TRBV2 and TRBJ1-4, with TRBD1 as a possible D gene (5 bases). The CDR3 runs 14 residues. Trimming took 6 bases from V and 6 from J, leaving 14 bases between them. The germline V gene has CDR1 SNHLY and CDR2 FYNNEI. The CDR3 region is CASRIQGGDEKLFF. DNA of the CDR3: TGTGCCAGCAGAATCCAGGGCGGAGATGAAAAACTGTTTTTT.

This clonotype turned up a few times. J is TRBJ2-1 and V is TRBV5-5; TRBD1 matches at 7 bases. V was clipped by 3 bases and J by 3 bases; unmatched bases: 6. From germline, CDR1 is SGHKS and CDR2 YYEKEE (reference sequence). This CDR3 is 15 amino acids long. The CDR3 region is CASSSPNRGYNEQFF. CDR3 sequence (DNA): TGTGCCAGCAGCTCCCCCAACAGGGGCTACAATGAGCAGTTCTTC.

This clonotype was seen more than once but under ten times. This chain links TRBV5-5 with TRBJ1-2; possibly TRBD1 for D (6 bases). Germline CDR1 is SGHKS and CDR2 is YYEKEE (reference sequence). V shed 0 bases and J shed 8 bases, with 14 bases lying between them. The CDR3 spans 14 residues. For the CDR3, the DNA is TGTGCCAGCAGCTTGGATTGGGGGGCGAGAGGCTACACCTTC. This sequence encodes CASSLDWGARGYTF.

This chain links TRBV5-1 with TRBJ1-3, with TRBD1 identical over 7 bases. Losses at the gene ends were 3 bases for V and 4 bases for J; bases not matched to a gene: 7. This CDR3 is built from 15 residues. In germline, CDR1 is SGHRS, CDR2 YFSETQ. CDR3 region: CASSSTGATGNTIYF. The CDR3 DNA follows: TGCGCCAGCAGCTCAACAGGGGCAACGGGAAACACCATATATTTT. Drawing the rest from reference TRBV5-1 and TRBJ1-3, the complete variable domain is KAGVTQTPRYLIKTRGQQVTLSCSPISGHRSVSWYQQTPGQGLQFLFEYFSETQRNKGNFPGRFSGRQFSNSRSEMNVSTLELGDSALYLCASSSTGATGNTIYFGEGSWLTVV.

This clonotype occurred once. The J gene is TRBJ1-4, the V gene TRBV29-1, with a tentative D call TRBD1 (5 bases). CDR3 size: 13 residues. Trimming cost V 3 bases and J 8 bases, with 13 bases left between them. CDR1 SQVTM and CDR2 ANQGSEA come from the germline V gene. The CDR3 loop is CSVDPGGEEKLFF. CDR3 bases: TGCAGCGTTGATCCCGGGGGGGAGGAAAAACTGTTTTTT.

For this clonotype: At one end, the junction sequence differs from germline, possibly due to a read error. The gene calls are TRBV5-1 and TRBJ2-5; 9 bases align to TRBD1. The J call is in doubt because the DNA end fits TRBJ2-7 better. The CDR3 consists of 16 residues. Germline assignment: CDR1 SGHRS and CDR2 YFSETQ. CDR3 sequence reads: CAGSLHRDRVSGEQYF. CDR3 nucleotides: TGCGCCGGCAGCTTACACCGGGACAGGGTGTCCGGCGAGCAGTACTTC.

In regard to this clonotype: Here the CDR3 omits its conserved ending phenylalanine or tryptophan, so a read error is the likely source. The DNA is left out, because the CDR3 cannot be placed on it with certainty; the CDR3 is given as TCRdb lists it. This CDR3 reads CASSLEGYSGGHQDV. The chain combines TRBV11-2 with TRBJ2-5; whether TRBD2, the table's D call, matches the DNA was not checked. Germline V gene data show CDR1 as SGHAT and CDR2 as FQNNGV. Inclusive of both ends, the CDR3 amounts to 15 amino acids.

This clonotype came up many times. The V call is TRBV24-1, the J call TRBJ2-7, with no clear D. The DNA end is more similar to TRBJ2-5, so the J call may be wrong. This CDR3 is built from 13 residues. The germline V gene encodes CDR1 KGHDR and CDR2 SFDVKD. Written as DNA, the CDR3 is TGTGCCACCAGTGATTTGCTCCGGGAGACCCAGTACTTC. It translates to CATSDLLRETQYF.

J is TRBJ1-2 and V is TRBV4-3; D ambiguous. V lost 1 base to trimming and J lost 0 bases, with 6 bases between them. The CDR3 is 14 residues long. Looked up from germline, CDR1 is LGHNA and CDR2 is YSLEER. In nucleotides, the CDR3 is TGCGCCAGCAGCCAAGGTCAGGCTAACTATGGCTACACCTTC. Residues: CASSQGQANYGYTF.

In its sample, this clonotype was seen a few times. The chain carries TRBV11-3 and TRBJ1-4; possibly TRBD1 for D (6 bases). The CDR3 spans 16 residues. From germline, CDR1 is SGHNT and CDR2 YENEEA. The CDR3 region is CASPHPPTGIDEKLFF. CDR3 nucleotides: TGTGCTAGTCCTCACCCACCAACAGGGATAGACGAAAAACTGTTTTTT.

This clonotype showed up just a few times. CDR3 region: CASTLAGPEQYF. In DNA, the CDR3 is TGTGCCAGCACCTTAGCGGGCCCCGAGCAGTACTTC. This chain links TRBV6-1 with TRBJ2-5, with 7 nucleotides matching TRBD2. The J call may be incorrect, as the DNA end agrees better with TRBJ2-7. The V gene's germline CDR1 is MNHNS and CDR2 SASEGT. The length of the CDR3 is 12 residues.

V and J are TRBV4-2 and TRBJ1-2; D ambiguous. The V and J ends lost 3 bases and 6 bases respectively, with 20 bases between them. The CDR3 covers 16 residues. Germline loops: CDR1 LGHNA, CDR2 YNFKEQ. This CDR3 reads CASSQVSTNLEHGYTF. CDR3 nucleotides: TGTGCCAGCAGCCAGGTATCCACAAACCTCGAGCATGGCTACACCTTC.

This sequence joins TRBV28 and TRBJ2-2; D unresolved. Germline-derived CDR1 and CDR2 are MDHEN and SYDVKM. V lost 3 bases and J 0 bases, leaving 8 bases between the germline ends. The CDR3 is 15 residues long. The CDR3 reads CASSLGFPNTGELFF. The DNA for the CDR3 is TGTGCCAGCAGTTTGGGGTTCCCGAACACCGGGGAGCTGTTTTTT.

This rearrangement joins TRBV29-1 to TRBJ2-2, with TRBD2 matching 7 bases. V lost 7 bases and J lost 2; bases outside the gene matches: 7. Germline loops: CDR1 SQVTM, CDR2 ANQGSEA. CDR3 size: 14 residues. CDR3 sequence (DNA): TGCAGCGCACGGGGGAGGGGAAACACCGGGGAGCTGTTTTTT. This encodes CSARGRGNTGELFF.

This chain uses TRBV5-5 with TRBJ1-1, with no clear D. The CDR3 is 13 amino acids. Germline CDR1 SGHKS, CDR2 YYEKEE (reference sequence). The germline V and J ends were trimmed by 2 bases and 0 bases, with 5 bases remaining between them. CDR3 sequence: CASSFFMNTEAFF. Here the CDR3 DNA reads TGTGCCAGCAGCTTTTTTATGAACACTGAAGCTTTCTTT.